The 16 T cell receptor beta chains below all came from one sample that was sequenced in a study of T cell changes during pregnancy in multiple sclerosis. Sequencing was performed with immunoSEQ multiplex PCR; in TCRdb, only in-frame clones are kept and a portion is missing. The table shows almost 50,000 clones, with 85% to 95% occurring only once. Source: peripheral blood, taken after pregnancy. The receptors here all came from a female donor with multiple sclerosis, enrolled in a pregnancy study.

The J gene is TRBJ2-3, the V gene TRBV5-6, with D maybe TRBD2 (5 bases). Per germline, CDR1 SGHDT and CDR2 YYEEEE. The CDR3 runs 15 residues. V lost 2 bases and J 0 bases, leaving 10 bases between the germline ends. The CDR3 spells CASSFRGSSTDTQYF. In DNA form, the CDR3 reads TGTGCCAGCAGCTTTCGGGGTAGTAGCACAGATACGCAGTATTTT.

The V gene is TRBV4-1, the J gene TRBJ1-4, with 7 bases aligning to TRBD1. Germline V CDR1 and CDR2: MGHRA, YSYEKL. The CDR3 contains 15 residues. The ends lost 0 bases at V and 6 bases at J; junction bases unmatched: 4. CDR3 bases: TGCGCCAGCAGCCAAGACAGGGGGGAATATGAAAAACTGTTTTTT. This gives the protein CASSQDRGEYEKLFF.

The rearrangement links TRBV11-2 to TRBJ2-3; D is possibly TRBD2 (6 bases). V dropped 5 bases and J dropped 4 bases, with 16 bases sitting between them. Germline CDR1 and CDR2: SGHAT and FQNNGV. This CDR3 is 15 amino acids long. The CDR3, as DNA: TGTGCCAGCAGCCCCAGGGCGACTAGGTCAGATACGCAGTATTTT. As protein: CASSPRATRSDTQYF.

The CDR3 loop is CASSSGDTNSNQPQHF. The CDR3 nucleotides are TGTGCCAGCAGCTCCGGGGACACCAATAGCAATCAGCCCCAGCATTTT. The chain joins TRBV13 to TRBJ1-5, with a weak D call TRBD1 (6 bases). V lost 4 bases and J 0 bases, leaving 13 bases between the germline ends. The CDR3 has 16 amino acids. Germline V gives CDR1 PRHDT, CDR2 FYEKMQ (reference sequence).

Only a few counts were recorded for this clone. The chain uses TRBV7-9 and TRBJ1-2; 9 bases agree with TRBD1. Germline CDR1 and CDR2: SEHNR and FQNEAQ (reference sequence). The CDR3 extends over 14 amino acids. Trimming removed 5 bases from V and 3 bases from J; junction bases left unmatched: 4. CDR3 sequence reads: CASSRGQGDYGYTF. DNA for the CDR3: TGTGCCAGCAGCAGGGGACAGGGAGACTATGGCTACACCTTC.

The chain uses TRBV7-2 and TRBJ1-1; TRBD1 aligns across 7 bases. V was pared by 6 bases and J by 4 bases, with 5 bases of the junction left unmatched. This CDR3 comprises 13 residues. Germline assignment: CDR1 SGHTA and CDR2 FQGNSA. The CDR3: CASRGQSTTEAFF. CDR3 DNA: TGTGCCAGCAGGGGACAGAGTACCACTGAAGCTTTCTTT.

This chain connects TRBV7-7 to TRBJ2-7, with D possibly being TRBD1 (5 bases). V lost 1 base and J lost 6, with 16 bases in between. Germline loops: CDR1 SSHAT, CDR2 FNYEAQ (reference sequence). CDR3 length: 15 amino acids. In DNA, the CDR3 is TGTGCCAGCAGCTTAGGGTGGCAGGGTGCAAGCGAGCAGTACTTC. It specifies CASSLGWQGASEQYF.

To note about this clone: Mismatch with germline at one junction end may stem from a read error. The chain is built from TRBV15 and TRBJ2-2; 10 bases map to TRBD1. The CDR3 runs 16 residues. Germline CDR1 LNHNV, CDR2 YYDKDF (reference sequence). Written as DNA, the CDR3 is TGTGCCACCAGCGGAGACAGGGGGCAGGTTGCCGGGGAGCTGTTTTTT. It yields the protein CATSGDRGQVAGELFF.

This rearrangement joins TRBV5-1 to TRBJ2-3, with 8 bases that match TRBD1. Germline V gene sequence: CDR1 SGHRS, CDR2 YFSETQ. The trim removed 4 bases at V and 4 bases at J, leaving 8 bases unmatched. The CDR3 is 15 residues long. CDR3 protein: CASSHRTGISDTQYF. CDR3 nucleotides: TGCGCCAGCAGCCATAGGACAGGGATATCAGATACGCAGTATTTT.

The V and J genes are TRBV7-2 and TRBJ1-5; D remains unclear. Deletions cut 8 bases from V and 6 bases from J, with 14 bases between. From germline, CDR1 is SGHTA and CDR2 FQGNSA. The CDR3 consists of 13 residues. CDR3 sequence: CASGPGGVQPQHF. DNA of the CDR3: TGTGCCAGCGGGCCAGGCGGGGTTCAGCCCCAGCATTTT. Supplemented by reference TRBV7-2 and TRBJ1-5, the full variable domain reads GAGVSQSPSNKVTEKGKDVELRCDPISGHTALYWYRQSLGQGLEFLIYFQGNSAPDKSGLPSDRFSAERTGGSVSTLTIQRTQQEDSAVYLCASGPGGVQPQHFGDGTRLSIL.

The chain has TRBV15 and TRBJ2-3; D might be TRBD2 (5 bases). CDR3 length equals 12 residues. In germline, CDR1 is LNHNV, CDR2 YYDKDF (reference sequence). The V gene lost 7 bases and the J gene lost 6 bases, with 11 bases spanning the gap. CDR3 sequence: CATNMGADTQYF. The CDR3 DNA is TGTGCCACCAACATGGGAGCGGATACGCAGTATTTT.

The chain carries TRBV11-2 and TRBJ1-2, with 9 nucleotides matching TRBD1. Looked up from germline, CDR1 is SGHAT and CDR2 is FQNNGV. The CDR3 length is 15 residues. Trimming took 5 bases from V and 8 from J; bases not matched to a gene: 12. The CDR3 is CASSTGDRDRDGYTF. The CDR3 DNA reads as TGTGCCAGCAGCACGGGCGACCGGGACAGGGACGGCTACACCTTC. The full variable domain, rest sourced from reference TRBV11-2 and TRBJ1-2, is EAGVAQSPRYKIIEKRQSVAFWCNPISGHATLYWYQQILGQGPKLLIQFQNNGVVDDSQLPKDRFSAERLKGVDSTLKIQPAKLEDSAVYLCASSTGDRDRDGYTFGSGTRLTVV.

The chain has TRBV4-3 and TRBJ2-7, with D maybe TRBD2 (6 bases). V was shortened by 1 base and J by 6 bases, with 13 bases between the two germline ends. This CDR3 contains 14 residues. Germline-derived CDR1 and CDR2 are LGHNA and YSLEER. CDR3 coding DNA: TGCGCCAGCAGCCAAGCCCTCCGGGGAGGCGAGCAGTACTTC. Translating it yields CASSQALRGGEQYF.

V is TRBV19 and J is TRBJ1-2; D is perhaps TRBD1 (6 bases). V shed 3 bases and J shed 5 bases, with 10 bases lying between them. Germline V gene sequence: CDR1 LNHDA, CDR2 SQIVND (reference sequence). The length of the CDR3 is 13 residues. The CDR3 is CASSIGGQYGYTF. The CDR3 bases are TGTGCCAGTAGTATCGGTGGACAGTATGGCTACACCTTC.

The chain recombines TRBV15 with TRBJ1-1; the match to TRBD1 covers 7 bases. The CDR3 has 15 residues. Germline loops: CDR1 LNHNV, CDR2 YYDKDF (reference sequence). V lost 0 bases to trimming and J lost 6 bases; unmatched junction nucleotides: 7. The CDR3 DNA reads TGTGCCACCAGCAGAGATCGTGAGGGGGCTGCTGAAGCTTTCTTT. The encoded protein is CATSRDREGAAEAFF.

The chain carries TRBV6-5 and TRBJ1-5; maybe TRBD1 (5 bases). This CDR3 has 15 residues. V was pared by 4 bases and J by 7 bases, with 17 bases between. In germline, CDR1 is MNHEY, CDR2 SVGAGI. The CDR3 region is CASSSLGGWRQPQHF. The DNA for the CDR3 is TGTGCCAGCAGTTCGCTTGGGGGGTGGCGGCAGCCCCAGCATTTT.